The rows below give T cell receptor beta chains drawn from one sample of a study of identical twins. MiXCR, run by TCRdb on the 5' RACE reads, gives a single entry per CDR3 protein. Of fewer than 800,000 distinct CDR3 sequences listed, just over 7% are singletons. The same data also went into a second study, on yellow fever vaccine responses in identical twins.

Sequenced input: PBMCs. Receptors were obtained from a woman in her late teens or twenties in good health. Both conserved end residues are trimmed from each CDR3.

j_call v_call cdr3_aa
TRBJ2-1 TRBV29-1 SAGQGLTNNEQF
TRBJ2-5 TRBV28 ASSDPRGPEGETQY
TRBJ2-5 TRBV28 ASSLNSGGPQETQY
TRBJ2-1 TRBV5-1 ASSLVGGVSYNEQF
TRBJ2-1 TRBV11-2 ASSLSSSGGAYQF
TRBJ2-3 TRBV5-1 ASSLRTSGVYTTDTQY
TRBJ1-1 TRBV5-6 ASSLYGVASRATEAF
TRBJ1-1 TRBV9 ASSVMPGPNTEAF
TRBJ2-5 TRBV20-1 SARTSTLQETQY
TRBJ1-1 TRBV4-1 ASSQDGLAGEAF
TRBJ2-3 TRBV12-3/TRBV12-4 ASSPIGRDFTDTQY
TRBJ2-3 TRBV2 ASMFGLAEGRNTQY
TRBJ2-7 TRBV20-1 TARPRGGYEQY
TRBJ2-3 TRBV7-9 ASSLGPGGADTQY
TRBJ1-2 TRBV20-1 SARMGGVSYT
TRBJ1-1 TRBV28 ASSVSGGIVNTEAF
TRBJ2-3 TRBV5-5 ASSLVGGTTDTQY
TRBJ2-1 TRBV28 ASSPPAGGLNEQF
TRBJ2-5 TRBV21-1 ASSKERETQETQY
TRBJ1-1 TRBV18 ASSPPARAEAF
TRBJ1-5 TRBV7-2 ASSLEGGRNQPQH
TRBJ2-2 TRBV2 ASSEGSPTGELF
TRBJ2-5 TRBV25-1 ASSDRDREKGTQY
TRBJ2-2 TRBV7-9 ASSFSGGYTGELF
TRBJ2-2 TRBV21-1 ASSKAAGKGETGELF
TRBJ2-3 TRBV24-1 ATSDSVRWGTDTQY
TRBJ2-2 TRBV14 ASSQEPDPNTGELF
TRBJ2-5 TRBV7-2 ASSGGGDETQY
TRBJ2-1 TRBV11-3 ASSLYAGSYNEQF
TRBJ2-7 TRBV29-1 SGGDGPGPYEQY
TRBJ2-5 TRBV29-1 SGWGERETQY
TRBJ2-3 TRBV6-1 ASSLDGRETDTQY
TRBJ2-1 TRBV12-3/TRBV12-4 ASSNLAGGLDEQF
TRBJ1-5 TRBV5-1 ASSYTGGQPQH
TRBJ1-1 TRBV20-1 SASRQENTEAF
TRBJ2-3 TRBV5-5 ASRHPLAGGMDTQY
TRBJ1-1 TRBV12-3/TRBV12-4 ASSQTVEAF
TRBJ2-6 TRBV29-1 SVAWGQGAAGANVLT
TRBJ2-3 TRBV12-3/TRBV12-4 ASSRDTRIGDTQY
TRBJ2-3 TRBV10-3 AIDSGGSTDTQY
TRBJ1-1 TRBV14 ASSLTLTTEAF
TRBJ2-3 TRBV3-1 ASSQSLAGDQTQY
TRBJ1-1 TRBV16 ASSPTGVPFRTEAF
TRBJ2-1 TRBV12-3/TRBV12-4 ASSQPGLAGAAEQF
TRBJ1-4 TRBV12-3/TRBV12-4 ASRPGQGMSRKLF
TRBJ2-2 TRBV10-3 AISESYRETGELF
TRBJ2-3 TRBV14 ASSQEPGIRLGDTQY
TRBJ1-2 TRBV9 ASSVATDVGYGYT
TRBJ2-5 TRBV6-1 ASGRDRTETQY
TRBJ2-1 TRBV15 ATSRDLASREQF
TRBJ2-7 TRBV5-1 ASSLTSGRHEQY